The 30 T cell receptor beta chains listed next were all sequenced from one sample in a study of memory B cells and T cells in multiple sclerosis. TCRdb's copy holds only in-frame clones and misses some; the assay was immunoSEQ multiplex PCR. This table has 30,000 to 40,000 clones, 86% appearing once. After stimulus-free culture, autoproliferating CFSE-dim and non-proliferating CFSE-high T cells were sequenced separately. Pooled replicate wells came from approximately 5x10^7 CFSE-labeled PBMCs cultured less than 8 days without stimulus. No antigen is known for these receptors. The source material was PBMCs from blood kept in culture. The receptors derive from a human donor with multiple sclerosis.

V is TRBV30 and J is TRBJ1-1; weak D call: TRBD1 (6 bases). V shed 6 bases and J shed 0 bases, with 14 bases lying between them. Germline assignment: CDR1 GTSNPN and CDR2 SVGIG (reference sequence). This CDR3 has 14 residues. The CDR3 spells CACPTGPMNTEAFF. The CDR3 nucleotides are TGTGCCTGCCCGACAGGACCTATGAACACTGAAGCTTTCTTT.

The gene calls are TRBV13 and TRBJ1-2; the match to TRBD1 covers 9 bases. The CDR3 runs 18 residues. The ends lost 5 bases at V and 3 bases at J; junction bases unmatched: 16. CDR1 is PRHDT and CDR2 is FYEKMQ in the germline V gene (reference sequence). The CDR3 nucleotides read TGTGCCAGCAGCACAGGGGGCTGGGGCAGGTACCTCCACTATGGCTACACCTTC. Its protein product is CASSTGGWGRYLHYGYTF.

This chain uses TRBV29-1 with TRBJ2-5; D gene ambiguous. Germline V gives CDR1 SQVTM, CDR2 ANQGSEA. V dropped 7 bases and J dropped 5 bases, with 20 bases sitting between them. CDR3 length: 14 amino acids. Here the CDR3 DNA reads TGCAGCGCTGGCCCTGGGTCAAATGTCGAGACCCAGTACTTC. It codes for CSAGPGSNVETQYF.

The V call is TRBV19, the J call TRBJ2-6; TRBD1 aligns across 9 bases. The CDR3 sequence is 16 residues long. J was trimmed by 1 base and V by 5 bases; bases with no gene match: 3. CDR1 and CDR2 from the germline V gene are LNHDA and SQIVND (reference sequence). CDR3 sequence: CASSLGTGSGANVLTF. The DNA of the CDR3 is TGTGCCAGTAGTCTTGGGACAGGGTCTGGGGCCAACGTCCTGACTTTC.

This clone showed up just once. The J gene is TRBJ2-1, the V gene TRBV10-3, with TRBD1 identical over 7 bases. The V gene end was trimmed by 4 bases and the J gene end by 4 bases; junction bases not matched to a gene: 10. CDR3 length: 16 residues. From germline, CDR1 is ENHRY and CDR2 SYGVKD. CDR3 sequence reads: CAISAVGTVTYNEQFF. The CDR3 DNA reads as TGTGCCATCAGTGCCGTCGGGACAGTTACTTACAATGAGCAGTTCTTC.

The table lists this clone with a count of one. The V and J genes are TRBV10-1 and TRBJ2-1; D not resolved. Trimming cost V 3 bases and J 7 bases, with 7 bases left between them. The CDR3 has 12 residues. Germline assignment: CDR1 WNHNN and CDR2 SYGVQD (reference sequence). Written as DNA, the CDR3 is TGCGCCAGCAGTGATATGAAGAATGAGCAGTTCTTC. It yields the protein CASSDMKNEQFF.

This clone was counted a single time. J is TRBJ1-1 and V is TRBV7-8; no firm D call. Germline V lookup: CDR1 SGHVS, CDR2 FQNEAQ. There are 12 residues in the CDR3. The V end was cut by 2 bases, the J end by 4 bases, with 5 bases between. CDR3 bases: TGTGCCAGCAGCTTATACAGCACTGAAGCTTTCTTT. It translates to CASSLYSTEAFF.

The CDR3: CASSYRDRDYEQYF. The CDR3 bases are TGTGCCAGCAGTTACCGGGACAGAGATTACGAGCAGTACTTC. The chain carries TRBV6-6 and TRBJ2-7; TRBD1 aligns across 7 bases. Losses at the gene ends were 2 bases for V and 4 bases for J; bases not matched to a gene: 5. The CDR3 sequence is 14 residues long. Germline assignment: CDR1 MNHNY and CDR2 SVGAGI (reference sequence).

The rearrangement joins TRBV4-2 to TRBJ1-2; 10 bases match TRBD1. V was pared by 0 bases and J by 4 bases, with 8 bases of the junction left unmatched. Germline assignment: CDR1 LGHNA and CDR2 YNFKEQ. CDR3 length: 17 residues. The CDR3 bases are TGTGCCAGCAGCCAAGAGACGACAGGGGGCGTTCTCTATGGCTACACCTTC. Encoded protein: CASSQETTGGVLYGYTF.

The chain is built from TRBV28 and TRBJ2-1; 8 bases are shared with TRBD1. Germline-derived CDR1 and CDR2 are MDHEN and SYDVKM. The CDR3 is 17 residues long. The junction had 10 bases not matched to a gene; V was cut back by 5 bases and J by 1 base. The CDR3 reads CASSPKTGAPSYNEQFF. For the CDR3, the DNA is TGTGCCAGCAGTCCAAAGACAGGGGCCCCTTCCTACAATGAGCAGTTCTTC.

J is TRBJ2-1 and V is TRBV6-4; perhaps TRBD2 as D (6 bases). This CDR3 contains 19 residues. Deletions cut 2 bases from V and 7 bases from J, with 27 bases between. Germline V gene lookup returns CDR1 MRHNA and CDR2 SNTAGT. CDR3 protein: CASSDGVGSGHLNRNEQFF. The DNA of the CDR3 is TGTGCCAGCAGTGACGGGGTGGGTAGCGGACATCTTAACCGAAATGAGCAGTTCTTC.

This clone was counted only a few times. This chain connects TRBV7-9 to TRBJ1-1, with a weak D call TRBD1 (5 bases). V was clipped by 4 bases and J by 1 base, with 7 bases between them. CDR3 length equals 13 residues. CDR1 SEHNR and CDR2 FQNEAQ come from the germline V gene (reference sequence). DNA of the CDR3: TGTGCCAGCAGCTCGGGACCGAACACTGAAGCTTTCTTT. The encoded protein is CASSSGPNTEAFF. Drawing the rest from reference TRBV7-9 and TRBJ1-1, the complete variable domain is DTGVSQNPRHKITKRGQNVTFRCDPISEHNRLYWYRQTLGQGPEFLTYFQNEAQLEKSRLLSDRFSAERPKGSFSTLEIQRTEQGDSAMYLCASSSGPNTEAFFGQGTRLTVV.

This clone was counted a single time. The CDR3 loop is CASSLSTLSSGNTIYF. The DNA for the CDR3 is TGCGCCAGCAGCTTGTCCACGTTAAGTTCTGGAAACACCATATATTTT. The chain uses TRBV5-1 and TRBJ1-3; D is unresolved. Germline V gives CDR1 SGHRS, CDR2 YFSETQ. V was pared by 1 base and J by 1 base, with 12 bases between. CDR3 length: 16 amino acids.

This clone was found once. The chain employs TRBV6-1 and TRBJ1-2; possible D gene TRBD1, 5 bases. The length of the CDR3 is 11 residues. Germline assignment: CDR1 MNHNS and CDR2 SASEGT. V lost 8 bases and J 7 bases, leaving 11 bases between the germline ends. CDR3 sequence: CASGAGSGYTF. CDR3 in DNA: TGTGCCAGCGGGGCAGGGTCTGGCTACACCTTC.

V is TRBV2 and J is TRBJ1-5; tentatively, D is TRBD1 (5 bases). The CDR3 is 17 residues long. Trimming removed 5 bases at V and 1 base at J, with 18 bases between. Germline V gene sequence: CDR1 SNHLY, CDR2 FYNNEI. CDR3 sequence reads: CASSFRTGEYSNQPQHF. CDR3 nucleotides: TGTGCCAGCAGTTTTCGTACAGGAGAATACAGCAATCAGCCCCAGCATTTT.

The genes are TRBV19 and TRBJ2-3, with 9 bases that match TRBD2. This CDR3 comprises 16 residues. Germline CDR1 is LNHDA and CDR2 is SQIVND (reference sequence). V lost 5 bases, J lost 7 bases, and 13 bases stayed unmatched. The chain's CDR3 is CASSPRTSELSYTQYF. In DNA, the CDR3 is TGTGCCAGTAGTCCCCGGACTAGCGAGTTATCGTATACGCAGTATTTT.

CDR3 residues: CASSLSSENEQFF. The CDR3, as DNA: TGTGCCAGCAGCTTAAGTAGCGAGAATGAGCAGTTCTTC. The chain is built from TRBV7-2 and TRBJ2-1; D is possibly TRBD2 (5 bases). The germline gives CDR1 SGHTA, CDR2 FQGNSA. Between the trimmed V and J ends, which lost 2 bases and 7 bases, there was a span of 9 bases. The CDR3 is 13 amino acids. Complete variable domain (other parts from reference TRBV7-2 and TRBJ2-1): GAGVSQSPSNKVTEKGKDVELRCDPISGHTALYWYRQSLGQGLEFLIYFQGNSAPDKSGLPSDRFSAERTGGSVSTLTIQRTQQEDSAVYLCASSLSSENEQFFGPGTRLTVL.

The chain uses TRBV19 and TRBJ1-2; 7 nucleotides line up with TRBD1. This CDR3 spans 12 amino acids. Trimming took 5 bases from V and 10 from J; bases not matched to a gene: 7. The germline V gene has CDR1 LNHDA and CDR2 SQIVND (reference sequence). CDR3 DNA: TGTGCCAGTAGTCCCCTGGGACAGCCCTACACCTTC. It translates to CASSPLGQPYTF.

The J gene is TRBJ2-2, the V gene TRBV6-5; 8 bases map to TRBD2. The J segment lost 6 bases and the V segment lost 5 bases, leaving 8 bases of the junction unmatched. Germline-derived CDR1 and CDR2 are MNHEY and SVGAGI. This CDR3 has 15 residues. The DNA of the CDR3 is TGTGCCAGCAGTCCCGTGACTAGCGCATCCGGGGAGCTGTTTTTT. Protein product: CASSPVTSASGELFF.

The chain combines TRBV18 with TRBJ1-3; TRBD1 agrees at 7 bases. The CDR3 is 15 amino acids. Trimming cost V 4 bases and J 2 bases; bases outside gene matches: 5. Germline-derived CDR1 and CDR2 are KGHSH and LQKENI. The CDR3 sequence is CASSLTGDAGNTIYF. CDR3 in DNA: TGTGCCAGCTCACTTACAGGGGATGCTGGAAACACCATATATTTT.

The chain couples TRBV13 to TRBJ1-2; no clear D gene. Trimming shortened V by 0 bases and J by 6 bases, and 14 bases separated the two germline ends. CDR3 length: 15 residues. Germline V gene sequence: CDR1 PRHDT, CDR2 FYEKMQ (reference sequence). CDR3 DNA: TGTGCCAGCAGCTTAGGCGACCCAGATGTGAATGGCTACACCTTC. The encoded protein is CASSLGDPDVNGYTF.

The chain carries TRBV23-1 and TRBJ1-3; 8 bases are a match to TRBD1. TRBV23-1 is an ORF, with its function uncertain. J was trimmed by 4 bases and V by 3 bases; bases with no gene match: 11. The CDR3 totals 17 residues. The CDR3 DNA is TGCGCCAGCAGTCATCTCGTCCAAGGACAGGGAGGAAACACCATATATTTT. Its protein is CASSHLVQGQGGNTIYF.

The rearrangement uses TRBV5-4 and TRBJ2-7, with TRBD1 matching 8 bases. Trimming took 4 bases from V and 0 from J; bases not matched to a gene: 9. The CDR3 length is 16 residues. Germline-derived CDR1 and CDR2 are SGHNT and YYREEE (reference sequence). CDR3 protein: CASSALDRALSYEQYF. The CDR3 DNA is TGTGCCAGCAGCGCTTTGGACAGGGCCCTCTCCTACGAGCAGTACTTC.

The gene calls are TRBV19 and TRBJ2-5; 7 positions agree with TRBD1. Trimming removed 11 bases from V and 0 bases from J; junction bases left unmatched: 12. The CDR3 is made up of 15 amino acids. CDR1 is LNHDA and CDR2 is SQIVND in the germline V gene (reference sequence). This chain's CDR3 is CADPRDSYHQETQYF. The DNA of the CDR3 is TGTGCCGACCCACGGGACAGCTATCACCAAGAGACCCAGTACTTC.

The J gene is TRBJ2-5, the V gene TRBV18; unclear D gene. Between the trimmed V and J ends, which lost 6 bases and 5 bases, there was a span of 10 bases. The CDR3 length is 12 residues. Germline V CDR1 and CDR2: KGHSH, LQKENI. The CDR3 protein is CASSHLGETQYF. The CDR3 DNA sequence: TGTGCCAGCTCCCACCTTGGGGAGACCCAGTACTTC.

This clone has a handful of counts. The CDR3 protein is CASSYWTGTKAGYTF. The CDR3 DNA reads as TGTGCCAGCAGTTATTGGACAGGGACAAAGGCTGGCTACACCTTC. The chain couples TRBV2 to TRBJ1-2; 8 bases align to TRBD1. This CDR3 comprises 15 residues. The trim removed 5 bases at V and 7 bases at J, leaving 12 bases unmatched. CDR1 is SNHLY, CDR2 FYNNEI, per germline.

The genes are TRBV9 and TRBJ2-2; no reliable D call. V shed 0 bases and J shed 3 bases, with 9 bases lying between them. CDR1 and CDR2 from the germline V gene are SGDLS and YYNGEE. The CDR3 is 15 amino acids. The chain's CDR3 is CASSVGITDTGELFF. CDR3 nucleotides: TGTGCCAGCAGCGTAGGGATTACGGACACCGGGGAGCTGTTTTTT. The full variable domain, with the rest looked up from reference TRBV9 and TRBJ2-2, is DSGVTQTPKHLITATGQRVTLRCSPRSGDLSVYWYQQSLDQGLQFLIQYYNGEERAKGNILERFSAQQFPDLHSELNLSSLELGDSALYFCASSVGITDTGELFFGEGSRLTVL.

The chain has TRBV5-8 and TRBJ2-7; the D is unclear. Trimming left V 4 bases short and J 6 bases short, with 11 bases between. CDR1 and CDR2 from the germline V gene are SGHTS and YDEGEE. The CDR3 sequence is 12 residues long. CDR3 nucleotides: TGTGCCAGCAGCCATACACGCTCCGAGCAGTACTTC. Translation gives CASSHTRSEQYF.

This clone was seen only a few times. The chain combines TRBV19 with TRBJ1-4; TRBD1 matches 7 bases. The germline CDR1 and CDR2 sequences are LNHDA and SQIVND (reference sequence). Trimming cost V 4 bases and J 9 bases; bases outside gene matches: 8. The length of the CDR3 is 14 residues. The chain's CDR3 is CASSTDRELKKLFF. In DNA, the CDR3 is TGTGCCAGTAGTACCGACAGGGAGTTGAAAAAACTGTTTTTT.

The chain joins TRBV29-1 to TRBJ1-1; TRBD1 matches 7 bases. This CDR3 contains 14 residues. CDR1 SQVTM and CDR2 ANQGSEA come from the germline V gene. With V trimmed by 3 bases and J by 5 bases, 9 bases remained unmatched. CDR3 loop: CSVDPGGSATEAFF. The CDR3 nucleotides are TGCAGCGTTGACCCAGGGGGTTCAGCGACTGAAGCTTTCTTT. Full variable domain (remainder filled in from reference TRBV29-1 and TRBJ1-1): SAVISQKPSRDICQRGTSLTIQCQVDSQVTMMFWYRQQPGQSLTLIATANQGSEATYESGFVIDKFPISRPNLTFSTLTVSNMSPEDSSIYLCSVDPGGSATEAFFGQGTRLTVV.